This entry lists 10 T cell receptor beta chains sequenced from one sample in a study of blood T cell repertoires in COVID-19. Repertoires were generated with immunoSEQ multiplex PCR, while TCRdb's copy carries only in-frame clones and drops some. The sample has about 250,000 clones; about 80% are singletons. The sequenced sample consisted of peripheral blood. Every receptor here comes from an elderly man with acute or convalescent COVID-19.

The J gene is TRBJ1-5, the V gene TRBV21-1; the table gives TRBD1 as D, unverified against the DNA. TRBV21-1 is flagged as a pseudogene. The CDR3 is 20 residues long. The CDR3: CASSKGIRWTPQDSNQPQHF. CDR3 nucleotides: TGTGCCAGCAGCAAAGGAATTCGCTGGACACCCCAGGATAGCAATCAGCCCCAGCATTTT.

The V call is TRBV7-8, the J call TRBJ2-4; TRBD2 aligns across 10 bases. Germline V CDR1 and CDR2: SGHVS, FQNEAQ. The V and J ends lost 1 base and 0 bases, in that order; junction bases with no gene match: 9. The CDR3 sequence is 19 residues long. The CDR3 coding sequence is TGTGCCAGCAGCTTAGATCGAGCGGGAGGGATTTTAGCCAAAAACATTCAGTACTTC. Residues: CASSLDRAGGILAKNIQYF.

The gene calls are TRBV27 and TRBJ1-5, with D maybe TRBD1 (6 bases). V lost 0 bases, J lost 12 bases, and 18 bases lay in between. The CDR3 totals 15 residues. CDR1 MNHEY and CDR2 SMNVEV come from the germline V gene (reference sequence). As DNA, the CDR3 is TGTGCCAGCAGTTTATCTCCGGGGGGCGCGACGATCCAGCATTTT. Encoded protein: CASSLSPGGATIQHF.

This clone was counted only a few times. The genes are TRBV24-1 and TRBJ2-1, with 9 bases aligning to TRBD2. The V segment lost 4 bases and the J segment 10 bases; nucleotides outside the gene matches: 16. The V gene's germline CDR1 is KGHDR and CDR2 SFDVKD. The CDR3 is 17 residues long. In nucleotides, the CDR3 is TGTGCCACCAGTGAGGCTCGAGCTAGCGGGGTTTCGGGGGAGCAGTTCTTC. It translates to CATSEARASGVSGEQFF.

This clone was counted only a few times. V usage is TRBV2 and J usage is TRBJ2-6; D perhaps matches TRBD1 (6 bases). The CDR3 totals 15 residues. Per germline, CDR1 SNHLY and CDR2 FYNNEI. Trimming removed 6 bases from V and 1 base from J, with 10 bases in between. The DNA for the CDR3 is TGTGCCAGCAGCCCCACAGGGTCTGGGGCCAACGTCCTGACTTTC. It translates to CASSPTGSGANVLTF.

As concerns this clone: The same CDR3 arises from other DNA sequences in this sample as well. The V gene is TRBV3-1 (or the pseudogene TRBV3-2), the J gene TRBJ1-1; 7 nucleotides line up with TRBD1. This CDR3 is 14 amino acids long. Germline CDR1 is LGHDT and CDR2 is YNNKEL (reference sequence). The V gene end was trimmed by 6 bases and the J gene end by 0 bases; junction bases not matched to a gene: 4. In DNA, the CDR3 is TGTGCCAGCAGTCCGGGGACAGTGAACACTGAAGCTTTCTTT. This sequence encodes CASSPGTVNTEAFF.

This rearrangement joins TRBV20-1 to TRBJ1-6, with 9 bases lining up with TRBD1. Looked up from germline, CDR1 is DFQATT and CDR2 is SNEGSKA (reference sequence). The ends lost 3 bases at V and 10 bases at J; junction bases unmatched: 13. This CDR3 is 16 amino acids long. The CDR3 bases are TGCAGTGCTAGTATACCGTCCGGGACAGGGAGATCACCCCTCCACTTT. Its protein is CSASIPSGTGRSPLHF.

About this clone: Distinct nucleotide sequences in the sample also encode this CDR3. The chain links TRBV24-1 to TRBJ2-1, with D possibly being TRBD2 (5 bases). Trimming shortened V by 1 base and J by 1 base, and 10 bases separated the two germline ends. Germline CDR1 KGHDR, CDR2 SFDVKD. The length of the CDR3 is 16 residues. In DNA, the CDR3 is TGTGCCACCAGTGATTTATCGGGGAGTTCCTACAATGAGCAGTTCTTC. Its protein product is CATSDLSGSSYNEQFF.

J is TRBJ1-2 and V is TRBV9, with 9 positions matching TRBD1. Germline V lookup: CDR1 SGDLS, CDR2 YYNGEE. V shed 0 bases and J 1 base; nucleotides not matched to a gene: 4. The CDR3 has 16 residues. The DNA of the CDR3 is TGTGCCAGCAGCGTAGCCGTGGGACAGGGTAACTATGGCTACACCTTC. Amino acids: CASSVAVGQGNYGYTF.

To note about this clone: Other DNA sequences within the sample encode an identical CDR3. V gene TRBV18 combines with J gene TRBJ2-1, with TRBD1 matching 7 bases. CDR1 and CDR2 from the germline V gene are KGHSH and LQKENI. The CDR3 spans 14 residues. The trim removed 1 base at V and 4 bases at J, leaving 1 base unmatched. The chain's CDR3 is CASSPRDSYNEQFF. CDR3 coding DNA: TGTGCCAGCTCACCACGGGACAGTTACAATGAGCAGTTCTTC.